This TCR beta chain was documented in a study of blood T cell repertoires in COVID-19. As for the study in general: Acute and convalescent COVID-19 specimens originated in the United States, Italy and Spain. T cells, B-cell-depleted T cells, or PBMCs provided the cDNA or gDNA that served as material.

The authors' processing: Reference gene primer amplification gave estimated nucleated cell counts. Clones were sequenced by immunoSEQ multiplex PCR, and TCRdb holds only the in-frame ones, with some missing. V and J calls and clone size follow that table, whereas D and trimming were derived from the DNA. The sample lists some 400,000 clones; over 75% were seen once. Seattle enrolled patients during active infection and tracked them longitudinally. The CDR3 totals 14 residues. The trim removed 2 bases at V and 5 bases at J, leaving 6 bases unmatched. The germline V gene encodes CDR1 SGHRS and CDR2 YFSETQ.

The genes are TRBV5-1 and TRBJ1-1; 7 bases map to TRBD1. The sequence derives from a woman aged 55-70 years with COVID-19, enrolled during active disease. The specimen sequenced was peripheral blood. CDR3 bases: TGCGCCAGCAGCTTCGACAGGGTGAGGACTGAAGCTTTCTTT. Its protein is CASSFDRVRTEAFF.